This T cell receptor (beta chain) is from a study of cytomegalovirus exposure and HLA in healthy donors. Of note for this clone: Antigen unknown.

Germline V CDR1 and CDR2: MNHNS, SASEGT. CDR3 length: 15 amino acids. The junction had 9 bases not matched to a gene; V was cut back by 6 bases and J by 3 bases. Findings of the study overall: As confirmed in vitro, a few CMV-associated chains were specific for CMV antigens. A later analysis linked a missense DCLRE1C variant to TCR beta V- and J-gene trimming.

Researchers ran the PCR with 60 Vbeta and 13 Jbeta primers. TCRdb keeps only in-frame clones here, not all; method: immunoSEQ multiplex PCR. The table lists 150,000 to 200,000 clones, 77% of them singletons. This receptor was taken from a woman in her 30s in good health and CMV-seropositive. The sequencing input was PBMCs. The chain is built from TRBV6-1 and TRBJ2-7; 9 bases line up with TRBD1. The CDR3 loop reads CASRNYGQGYYEQYF. The CDR3 DNA reads TGTGCCAGCAGAAATTACGGACAGGGGTACTACGAGCAGTACTTC.